A selection of T cell receptor beta chains follows, all from one sample in a study of shared clonotypes between healthy human individuals. Assay: immunoSEQ multiplex PCR; the TCRdb copy retains only in-frame clones and omits some. Seen here are approximately 590,000 clones, roughly 95% observed once, and the top ten hold 0.11%. Specimen: naive CD8+ T cells sorted from blood. All receptors derive from a woman aged 25-40 years in good health. Each CDR3 is given with its conserved first and last residue. The D gene is left open where the match is weak.

NA	TRBV2	TRBJ1-5	TGTGCCAGCAGCGACGGGACACCGGTGGGCAATCAGCCCCAGCATTTT	CASSDGTPVGNQPQHF
NA	TRBV5-4	TRBJ2-1	TGTGCCAGCAGCACAGGACTTATCTCCTACAATGAGCAGTTCTTC	CASSTGLISYNEQFF
TRBD1	TRBV6-5	TRBJ1-4	TGTGCCAGCAGCCTTACAGGGGGCGGTGAAAAACTGTTTTTT	CASSLTGGGEKLFF
TRBD2	TRBV29-1	TRBJ2-1	TGCAGCGCGACGGGACTAGCGGGACTCCACAATGAGCAGTTCTTC	CSATGLAGLHNEQFF
TRBD2	TRBV9	TRBJ2-7	TGTGCCAGCAGCGTAGCGGCTAGCGGGAAGGTCTACGAGCAGTACTTC	CASSVAASGKVYEQYF
TRBD1	TRBV27	TRBJ2-7	TGTGCCAGCAGTTTGACAGGGTTTAGCTCCTACGAGCAGTACTTC	CASSLTGFSSYEQYF
NA	TRBV4-1	TRBJ2-7	TGCGCCAGCAGCCAAGATCTCGGGCCCTCCTACGAGCAGTACTTC	CASSQDLGPSYEQYF
NA	TRBV27	TRBJ2-7	TGTGCCAGCCCCGATCCTCGGGGAGCAAAACCTCCCTACGAGCAGTACTTC	CASPDPRGAKPPYEQYF
NA	TRBV9	TRBJ1-2	TGTGCCAGCAGCCATATGGGGGGTCTCCTTTATGGCTACACCTTC	CASSHMGGLLYGYTF
NA	TRBV4-1	TRBJ1-5	TGCGCCAGCAGCCAAGGTGGCAGGGACAATCAGCCCCAGCATTTT	CASSQGGRDNQPQHF
NA	TRBV29-1	TRBJ1-2	TGCAGCGCCACGGGTACAGGCATCTATGGCTACACCTTC	CSATGTGIYGYTF